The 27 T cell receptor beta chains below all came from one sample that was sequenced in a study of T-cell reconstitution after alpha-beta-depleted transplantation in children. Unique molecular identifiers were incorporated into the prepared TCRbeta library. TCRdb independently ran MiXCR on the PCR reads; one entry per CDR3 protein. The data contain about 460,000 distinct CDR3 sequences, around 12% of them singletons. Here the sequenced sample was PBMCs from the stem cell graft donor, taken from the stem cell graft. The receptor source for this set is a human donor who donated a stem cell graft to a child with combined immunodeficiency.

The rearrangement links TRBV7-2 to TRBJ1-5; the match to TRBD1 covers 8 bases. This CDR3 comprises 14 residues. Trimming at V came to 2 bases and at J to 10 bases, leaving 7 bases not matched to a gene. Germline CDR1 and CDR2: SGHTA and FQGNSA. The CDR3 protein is CASSLRTGGHPQHF. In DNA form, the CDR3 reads TGTGCCAGCAGCTTAAGAACAGGGGGTCATCCCCAGCATTTT.

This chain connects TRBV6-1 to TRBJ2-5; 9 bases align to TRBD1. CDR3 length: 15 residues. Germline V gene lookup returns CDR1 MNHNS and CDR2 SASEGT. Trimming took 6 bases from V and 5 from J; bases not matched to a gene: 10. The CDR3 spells CASRQGQGVRETQYF. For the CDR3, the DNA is TGTGCCAGCAGGCAGGGACAGGGCGTCCGCGAGACCCAGTACTTC.

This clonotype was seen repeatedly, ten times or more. In DNA form, the CDR3 reads TGTGCCACCAGTGATCGCCTAAACCAGGGATCTGGGGCCAACGTCCTGACTTTC. It is translated as CATSDRLNQGSGANVLTF. The rearrangement links TRBV24-1 to TRBJ2-6; possibly TRBD1 for D (5 bases). The CDR3 totals 18 residues. Per germline, CDR1 KGHDR and CDR2 SFDVKD. Trimming removed 3 bases at V and 1 base at J, with 15 bases between.

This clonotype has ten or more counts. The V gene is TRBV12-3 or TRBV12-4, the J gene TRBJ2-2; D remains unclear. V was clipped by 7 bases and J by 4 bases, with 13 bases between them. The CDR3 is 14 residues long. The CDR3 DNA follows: TGTGCCAGCACTCCAATTACAGCCACCGGGGAGCTGTTTTTT. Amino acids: CASTPITATGELFF.

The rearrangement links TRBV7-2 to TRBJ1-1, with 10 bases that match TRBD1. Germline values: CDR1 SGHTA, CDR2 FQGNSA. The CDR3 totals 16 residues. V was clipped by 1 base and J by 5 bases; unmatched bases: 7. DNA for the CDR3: TGTGCCAGCAGCTTAGGCAGACAGGGGGCTCGGACTGAAGCTTTCTTT. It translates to CASSLGRQGARTEAFF. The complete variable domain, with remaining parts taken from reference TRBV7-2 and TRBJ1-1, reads GAGVSQSPSNKVTEKGKDVELRCDPISGHTALYWYRQSLGQGLEFLIYFQGNSAPDKSGLPSDRFSAERTGGSVSTLTIQRTQQEDSAVYLCASSLGRQGARTEAFFGQGTRLTVV.

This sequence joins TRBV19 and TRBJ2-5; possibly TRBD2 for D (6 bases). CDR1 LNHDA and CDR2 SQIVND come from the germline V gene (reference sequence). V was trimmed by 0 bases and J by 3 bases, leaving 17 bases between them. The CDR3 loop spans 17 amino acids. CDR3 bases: TGTGCCAGTAGTATAGATAGGACTATTGGTAGGAAAGAGACCCAGTACTTC. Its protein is CASSIDRTIGRKETQYF. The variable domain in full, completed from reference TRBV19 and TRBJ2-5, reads DGGITQSPKYLFRKEGQNVTLSCEQNLNHDAMYWYRQDPGQGLRLIYYSQIVNDFQKGDIAEGYSVSREKKESFPLTVTSAQKNPTAFYLCASSIDRTIGRKETQYFGPGTRLLVL.

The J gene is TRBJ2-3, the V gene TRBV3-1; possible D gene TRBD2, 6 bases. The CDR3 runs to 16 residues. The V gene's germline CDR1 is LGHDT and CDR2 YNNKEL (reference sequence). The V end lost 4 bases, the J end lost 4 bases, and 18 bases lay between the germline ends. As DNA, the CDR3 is TGTGCCAGCAGCCCAACCGGGACTTCAAACCCAGATACGCAGTATTTT. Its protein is CASSPTGTSNPDTQYF.

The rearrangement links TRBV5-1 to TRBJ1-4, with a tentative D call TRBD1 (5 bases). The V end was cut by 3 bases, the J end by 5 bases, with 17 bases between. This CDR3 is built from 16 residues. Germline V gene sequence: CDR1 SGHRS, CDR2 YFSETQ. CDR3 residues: CASSSSGTGENEKLFF. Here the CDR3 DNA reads TGCGCCAGCAGCTCCTCTGGGACGGGCGAGAATGAAAAACTGTTTTTT.

As DNA, the CDR3 is TGTGCCAGCAGCAAGTCTCAGTACCAAGAGACCCAGTACTTC. Encoded protein: CASSKSQYQETQYF. The V and J genes are TRBV21-1 and TRBJ2-5. TRBV21-1 is designated a pseudogene. The CDR3 is made up of 14 amino acids.

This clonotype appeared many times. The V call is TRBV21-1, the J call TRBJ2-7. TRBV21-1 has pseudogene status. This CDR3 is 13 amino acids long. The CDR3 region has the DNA TGTGCCAGCAGCACAAACACCTCCTACGAGCAGTACTTC. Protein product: CASSTNTSYEQYF.

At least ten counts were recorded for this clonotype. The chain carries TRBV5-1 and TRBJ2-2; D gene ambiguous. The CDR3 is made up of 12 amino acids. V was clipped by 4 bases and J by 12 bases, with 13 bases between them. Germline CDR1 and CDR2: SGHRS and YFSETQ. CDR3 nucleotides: TGCGCCAGCAGCACCTATACACATAAGCTGTTTTTT. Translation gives CASSTYTHKLFF.

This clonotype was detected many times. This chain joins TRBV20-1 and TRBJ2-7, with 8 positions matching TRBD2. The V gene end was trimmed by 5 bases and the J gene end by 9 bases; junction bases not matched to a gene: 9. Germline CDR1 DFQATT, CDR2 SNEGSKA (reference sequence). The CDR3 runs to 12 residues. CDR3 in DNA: TGCAGTGCTGCCGGGACTAGTGAGGGGCAGTACTTC. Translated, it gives CSAAGTSEGQYF.

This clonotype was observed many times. The CDR3, as DNA: TGTGCCAGCAGCCGGCGTAGCGGGAGTGACACAGATACGCAGTATTTT. Its protein is CASSRRSGSDTDTQYF. The chain links TRBV7-2 to TRBJ2-3; 9 nucleotides line up with TRBD2. This CDR3 region has 16 residues. Looked up from germline, CDR1 is SGHTA and CDR2 is FQGNSA. J was trimmed by 2 bases and V by 5 bases; bases with no gene match: 8.

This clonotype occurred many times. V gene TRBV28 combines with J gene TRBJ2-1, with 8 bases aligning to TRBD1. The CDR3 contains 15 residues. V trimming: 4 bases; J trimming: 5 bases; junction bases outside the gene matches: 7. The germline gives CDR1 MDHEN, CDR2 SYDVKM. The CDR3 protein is CASSSGQGINNEQFF. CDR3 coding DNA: TGTGCCAGCAGTTCCGGACAGGGAATCAACAATGAGCAGTTCTTC.

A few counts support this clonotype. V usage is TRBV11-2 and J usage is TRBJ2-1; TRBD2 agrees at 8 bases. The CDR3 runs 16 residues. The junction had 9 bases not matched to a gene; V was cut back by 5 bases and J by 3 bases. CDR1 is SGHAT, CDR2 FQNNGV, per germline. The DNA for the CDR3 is TGTGCCAGCAGCCTCCTACTAGCGGAGAGCTACAATGAGCAGTTCTTC. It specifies CASSLLLAESYNEQFF.

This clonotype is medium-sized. The CDR3 bases are TGTGCCAGCACCAAGGGAGCTGGAGTCGGCGAGCAGTACTTC. Its translation is CASTKGAGVGEQYF. The V and J genes are TRBV12-3 or TRBV12-4 and TRBJ2-7; a possible D gene is TRBD2 (5 bases). The CDR3 length is 14 residues. Trimming left V 7 bases short and J 6 bases short, with 19 bases between.

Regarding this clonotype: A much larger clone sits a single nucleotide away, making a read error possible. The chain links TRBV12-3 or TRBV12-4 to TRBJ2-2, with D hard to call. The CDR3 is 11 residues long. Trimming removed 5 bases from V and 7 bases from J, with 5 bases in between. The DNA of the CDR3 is TGTGCCAGCAGTGTAATCGGGGAGCTGTTTTTT. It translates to CASSVIGELFF.

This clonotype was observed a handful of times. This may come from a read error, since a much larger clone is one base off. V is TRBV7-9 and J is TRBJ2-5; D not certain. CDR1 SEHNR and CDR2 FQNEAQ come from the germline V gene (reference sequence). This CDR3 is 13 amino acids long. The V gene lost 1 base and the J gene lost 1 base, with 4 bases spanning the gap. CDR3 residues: CASSLEIQETQYF. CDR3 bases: TGTGCCAGCAGCTTAGAGATCCAAGAGACCCAGTACTTC.

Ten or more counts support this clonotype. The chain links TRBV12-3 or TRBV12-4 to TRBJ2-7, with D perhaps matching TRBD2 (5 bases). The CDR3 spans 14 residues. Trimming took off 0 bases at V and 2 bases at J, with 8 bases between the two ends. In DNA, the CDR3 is TGTGCCAGCAGTTTAGCGGGAGATACCTACGAGCAGTACTTC. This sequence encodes CASSLAGDTYEQYF.

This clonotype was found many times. The CDR3 sequence: CASSLGGLQPQHF. The CDR3, as DNA: TGTGCCAGCAGTTTAGGAGGGTTACAGCCCCAGCATTTT. The chain recombines TRBV12-3 or TRBV12-4 with TRBJ1-5, with D unclear. The CDR3 sequence is 13 residues long. Trimming left V 1 base short and J 7 bases short, with 8 bases between.

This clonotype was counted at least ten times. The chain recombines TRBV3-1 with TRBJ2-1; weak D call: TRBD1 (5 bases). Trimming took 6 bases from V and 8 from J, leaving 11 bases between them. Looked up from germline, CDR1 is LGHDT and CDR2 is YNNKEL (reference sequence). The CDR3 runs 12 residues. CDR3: CASRSLRDEQFF. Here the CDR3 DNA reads TGTGCCAGCAGATCCCTCAGGGATGAGCAGTTCTTC.

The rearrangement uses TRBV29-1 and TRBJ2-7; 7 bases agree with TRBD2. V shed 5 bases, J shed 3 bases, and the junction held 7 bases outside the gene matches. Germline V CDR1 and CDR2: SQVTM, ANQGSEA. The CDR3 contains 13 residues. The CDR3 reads CSVRPGLLYEQYF. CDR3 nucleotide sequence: TGCAGCGTTCGGCCGGGACTACTCTACGAGCAGTACTTC.

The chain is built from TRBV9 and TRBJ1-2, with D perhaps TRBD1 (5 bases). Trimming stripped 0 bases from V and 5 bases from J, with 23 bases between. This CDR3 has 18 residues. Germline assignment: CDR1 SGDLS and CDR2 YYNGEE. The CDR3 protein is CASSVDAGFGRETYGYTF. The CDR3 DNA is TGTGCCAGCAGCGTAGACGCAGGGTTCGGTCGTGAAACATATGGCTACACCTTC. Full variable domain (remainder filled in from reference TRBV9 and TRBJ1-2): DSGVTQTPKHLITATGQRVTLRCSPRSGDLSVYWYQQSLDQGLQFLIQYYNGEERAKGNILERFSAQQFPDLHSELNLSSLELGDSALYFCASSVDAGFGRETYGYTFGSGTRLTVV.

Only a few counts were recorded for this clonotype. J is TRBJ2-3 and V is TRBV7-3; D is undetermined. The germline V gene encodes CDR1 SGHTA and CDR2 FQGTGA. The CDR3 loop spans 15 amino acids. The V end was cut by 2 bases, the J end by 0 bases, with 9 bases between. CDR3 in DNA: TGTGCCAGCAGCTTATCAGCTACTAGCACAGATACGCAGTATTTT. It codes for CASSLSATSTDTQYF.

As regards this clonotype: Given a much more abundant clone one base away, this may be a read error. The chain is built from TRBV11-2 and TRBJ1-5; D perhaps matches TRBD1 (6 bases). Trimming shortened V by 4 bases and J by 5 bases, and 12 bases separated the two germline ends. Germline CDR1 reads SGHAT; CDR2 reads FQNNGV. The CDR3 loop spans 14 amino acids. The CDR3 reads CASSSDRSDQPQHF. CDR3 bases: TGTGCCAGCAGCTCCGACAGGAGTGATCAGCCCCAGCATTTT.

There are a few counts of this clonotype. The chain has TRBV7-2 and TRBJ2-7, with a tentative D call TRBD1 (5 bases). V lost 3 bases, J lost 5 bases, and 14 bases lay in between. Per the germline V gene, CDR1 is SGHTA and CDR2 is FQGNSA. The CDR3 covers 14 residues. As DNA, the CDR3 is TGTGCCAGCAGCTTTTTTCCTGGGGCAGACGAGCAGTACTTC. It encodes CASSFFPGADEQYF.

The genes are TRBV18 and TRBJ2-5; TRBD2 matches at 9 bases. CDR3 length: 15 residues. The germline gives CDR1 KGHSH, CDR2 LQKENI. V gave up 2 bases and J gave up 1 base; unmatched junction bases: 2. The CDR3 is CASSPVREGQETQYF. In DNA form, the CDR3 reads TGTGCCAGCTCACCAGTGCGGGAGGGCCAAGAGACCCAGTACTTC.